These 24 T cell receptor beta chains came from one sample sequenced in a study of metastatic and nonmetastatic thyroid tumors. TCRdb reanalyzed the PCR reads with MiXCR. Among tens of thousands of clones listed, 20% to 30% were seen once. Among the patients, none had received any treatment before thyroid surgery. Sequencing was carried out using tumor tissue. The receptors originated from a male donor with papillary thyroid cancer or a benign thyroid nodule (not recorded which). Some clones in this sample may be carry-over from other donors' samples.

By sample fraction, this clone is medium-sized. The chain carries TRBV7-8 and TRBJ1-2; D might be TRBD1 (5 bases). The CDR3 is 14 amino acids. V was shortened by 2 bases and J by 4 bases, with 11 bases between the two germline ends. Germline V lookup: CDR1 SGHVS, CDR2 FQNEAQ. CDR3 coding DNA: TGTGCCAGCAGCTTAAGATCCCAGGGCTATGGCTACACCTTC. This codes for CASSLRSQGYGYTF.

To note about this clone: One end of the junction varies from germline; a read error may be responsible. This sequence joins TRBV28 and TRBJ1-4, with D maybe TRBD1 (6 bases). Germline V gene data show CDR1 as MDHEN and CDR2 as SYDVKM. This CDR3 is 17 amino acids long. The DNA of the CDR3 is TGTGCCAGCAGTCCCGCCGACTACAGGGTCTGGGATGAAAGACTGTTTTTT. Protein: CASSPADYRVWDERLFF.

This sequence joins TRBV6-5 and TRBJ2-3; TRBD2 aligns across 7 bases. CDR1 MNHEY and CDR2 SVGAGI come from the germline V gene. The CDR3 is 17 amino acids. Trimming took 3 bases from V and 2 from J; bases not matched to a gene: 11. The CDR3: CASSYEVSGANTDTQYF. Here the CDR3 DNA reads TGTGCCAGCAGTTATGAAGTCAGCGGGGCCAACACAGATACGCAGTATTTT.

This clone was detected once. The CDR3, as DNA: TGTGCCAGCAGCGCCATGGACAGGGTCTATGGCTACACCTTC. Translation gives CASSAMDRVYGYTF. The chain joins TRBV11-2 to TRBJ1-2; the match to TRBD1 covers 8 bases. V lost 5 bases, J lost 4 bases, and 6 bases stayed unmatched. The CDR3 is 14 residues long. Germline V gives CDR1 SGHAT, CDR2 FQNNGV. The whole variable domain, filled in from reference TRBV11-2 and TRBJ1-2, reads EAGVAQSPRYKIIEKRQSVAFWCNPISGHATLYWYQQILGQGPKLLIQFQNNGVVDDSQLPKDRFSAERLKGVDSTLKIQPAKLEDSAVYLCASSAMDRVYGYTFGSGTRLTVV.

This clone was picked up many times. CDR3 sequence: CASSPQEVHEKLFF. In DNA, the CDR3 is TGTGCCAGCAGTCCACAGGAGGTTCATGAAAAACTGTTTTTT. The J gene is TRBJ1-4, the V gene TRBV28; the D gene is possibly TRBD1 (5 bases). Looked up from germline, CDR1 is MDHEN and CDR2 is SYDVKM. V was shortened by 5 bases and J by 6 bases, with 13 bases between the two germline ends. The CDR3 is 14 residues long.

The genes are TRBV28 and TRBJ1-4, with D uncertain. The germline V and J ends were trimmed by 11 bases and 7 bases, with 26 bases remaining between them. This CDR3 has 16 residues. Germline V gene data show CDR1 as MDHEN and CDR2 as SYDVKM. In DNA form, the CDR3 reads TGTGCCGTCGGTCGTCTGAGTGGGTCTAGGCGTGAAAAACTGTTTTTT. It translates to CAVGRLSGSRREKLFF.

In regard to this clone: The junction departs from the called germline gene at one end, perhaps through a read error. This sequence joins TRBV5-1 and TRBJ1-2; 9 positions agree with TRBD1. Per the germline V gene, CDR1 is SGHRS and CDR2 is YFSETQ. The CDR3 sequence is 16 residues long. Here the CDR3 reads CASSRTGGKANDGDTF. DNA of the CDR3: TGCGCCAGCAGTCGTACAGGGGGCAAAGCTAACGATGGCGACACCTTC.

In its sample, this clone is medium-sized. The CDR3 loop reads CASRSQGMGTEAFF. In DNA form, the CDR3 reads TGTGCCAGCAGGTCCCAGGGGATGGGCACTGAAGCTTTCTTT. The gene calls are TRBV27 and TRBJ1-1, with D possibly being TRBD1 (6 bases). This CDR3 has 14 amino acids. V was clipped by 6 bases and J by 4 bases, with 15 bases between them. CDR1 and CDR2 (germline): MNHEY, SMNVEV (reference sequence).

This clone has just a few counts. The J gene is TRBJ2-7, the V gene TRBV28; D is unresolved. Germline assignment: CDR1 MDHEN and CDR2 SYDVKM. Deletions cut 7 bases from V and 0 bases from J, with 13 bases between. This CDR3 region has 14 residues. This CDR3 is CASIFYASSYEQYF. The CDR3 DNA reads TGTGCCAGCATTTTTTACGCAAGCTCCTACGAGCAGTACTTC.

This clone was detected only a few times. This clone may be a read error of a much larger clone one base away. This chain links TRBV24-1 with TRBJ2-3; no reliable D call. There are 14 residues in the CDR3. Trimming pared 10 bases from V and 2 bases from J, leaving 15 bases between. Germline values: CDR1 KGHDR, CDR2 SFDVKD. CDR3 sequence: CATAVAILTDTQYF. The CDR3 DNA reads TGTGCCACGGCGGTGGCGATTCTCACAGATACGCAGTATTTT.

This clone has ten or more counts. V usage is TRBV6-2 or TRBV6-3 and J usage is TRBJ1-1; D not certain. V gave up 6 bases and J gave up 1 base, with 12 bases separating them. Germline CDR1 reads MNHEY; CDR2 reads SVGEGT. The CDR3 spans 14 residues. This CDR3 reads CASSLRPQNTEAFF. The CDR3 DNA follows: TGTGCCAGCAGCCTCCGCCCGCAGAACACTGAAGCTTTCTTT.

This clone occurred many times. Other DNA sequences in this specimen translate into the identical CDR3. The CDR3 bases are TGTGCCAGCAGTTCCTACAGGGCCGTCAACAATGAGCAGTTCTTC. This encodes CASSSYRAVNNEQFF. This rearrangement joins TRBV3-1 to TRBJ2-1; TRBD1 is a possible D gene (6 bases). Germline V gene lookup returns CDR1 LGHDT and CDR2 YNNKEL (reference sequence). The CDR3 has 15 residues. V was trimmed by 6 bases and J by 5 bases, leaving 17 bases between them.

This clone was counted ten times or more. This chain joins TRBV20-1 and TRBJ2-2, with TRBD1 as a possible D gene (6 bases). Germline V lookup: CDR1 DFQATT, CDR2 SNEGSKA (reference sequence). V was pared by 1 base and J by 3 bases, with 15 bases between. The CDR3 spans 16 residues. In DNA, the CDR3 is TGCAGTGCTAGAGGCGCCGGTGCAGGGGACACCGGGGAGCTGTTTTTT. It encodes CSARGAGAGDTGELFF.

As to this clone: A much larger clone is a single base away; this may be a read error. The chain joins TRBV9 to TRBJ2-3, with 8 bases that match TRBD2. CDR1 is SGDLS and CDR2 is YYNGEE in the germline V gene. The CDR3 has 16 amino acids. CDR3 sequence: CASSARAGEGTVTQYF. In DNA form, the CDR3 reads TGTGCCAGCAGCGCAAGAGCGGGAGAAGGCACAGTTACGCAGTATTTT.

This clone was seen at least ten times. This specimen includes other DNA sequences encoding the same CDR3. The chain recombines TRBV28 with TRBJ1-6; D remains ambiguous. This CDR3 region has 14 residues. CDR1 is MDHEN, CDR2 SYDVKM, per germline. With 5 bases removed from V and 3 bases from J, the gap between germline ends came to 8 bases. Written as DNA, the CDR3 is TGTGCCAGCAGTCGGCGGAACTATAATTCACCCCTCCACTTT. As protein: CASSRRNYNSPLHF. Together with reference TRBV28 and TRBJ1-6, the CDR3 gives the full variable domain: DVKVTQSSRYLVKRTGEKVFLECVQDMDHENMFWYRQDPGLGLRLIYFSYDVKMKEKGDIPEGYSVSREKKERFSLILESASTNQTSMYLCASSRRNYNSPLHFGNGTRLTVT.

V is TRBV4-2 and J is TRBJ2-3; possibly TRBD1 for D (6 bases). Looked up from germline, CDR1 is LGHNA and CDR2 is YNFKEQ. The CDR3 is 16 residues long. The germline V and J ends were trimmed by 5 bases and 0 bases, with 15 bases remaining between them. CDR3 region: CASSTPTGDSTDTQYF. The CDR3 DNA reads TGTGCCAGCAGCACTCCGACAGGAGATAGCACAGATACGCAGTATTTT.

Ten or more counts support this clone. In nucleotides, the CDR3 is TGTGCCAGCAGCTACGGGGGGCCCACCGGGGAGCTGTTTTTT. Translating it yields CASSYGGPTGELFF. This chain connects TRBV11-3 to TRBJ2-2; perhaps TRBD2 as D (7 bases). V lost 4 bases and J 4 bases, leaving 10 bases between the germline ends. This CDR3 region has 14 residues. Germline V lookup: CDR1 SGHNT, CDR2 YENEEA.

This clone was seen ten or more times. This same CDR3 is encoded by further DNA sequences in the sample. The chain recombines TRBV19 with TRBJ2-5, with 8 bases lining up with TRBD1. The CDR3 totals 17 residues. Germline CDR1 reads LNHDA; CDR2 reads SQIVND (reference sequence). V dropped 0 bases and J dropped 2; count of bases not matched to a gene: 8. The CDR3 sequence: CASSIESTGGIQETQYF. The CDR3 region has the DNA TGTGCCAGTAGTATAGAATCAACAGGGGGTATTCAAGAGACCCAGTACTTC.

This clone has ten or more counts. The chain employs TRBV4-1 and TRBJ2-5, with TRBD2 as a possible D gene (6 bases). The V end was cut by 1 base, the J end by 2 bases, with 14 bases between. Germline V lookup: CDR1 MGHRA, CDR2 YSYEKL. CDR3 length: 16 residues. The CDR3 sequence: CASSQGVRDLQETQYF. CDR3 bases: TGCGCCAGCAGCCAAGGGGTCCGGGACTTACAAGAGACCCAGTACTTC.

This clone was recorded at least ten times. This chain uses TRBV9 with TRBJ2-2; tentative D call: TRBD2 (5 bases). The V end was cut by 5 bases, the J end by 4 bases, with 12 bases between. Germline-derived CDR1 and CDR2 are SGDLS and YYNGEE. The CDR3 loop spans 14 amino acids. The CDR3 sequence is CASRETGSTGELFF. The CDR3 bases are TGTGCCAGCAGGGAAACGGGGTCCACCGGGGAGCTGTTTTTT.

This clone was seen only a few times. This clone may be a read error of a much larger clone one base away. The genes are TRBV7-8 and TRBJ2-5; unclear D gene. Trimming took 3 bases from V and 2 from J, leaving 7 bases between them. CDR1 is SGHVS, CDR2 FQNEAQ, per germline. The CDR3 extends over 13 amino acids. This CDR3 reads CASSLCQQETQYF. Written as DNA, the CDR3 is TGTGCCAGCAGCTTGTGCCAACAAGAGACCCAGTACTTC.

This clone was detected a few times. V is TRBV19 and J is TRBJ1-6, with 9 bases matching TRBD1. Germline CDR1 and CDR2: LNHDA and SQIVND (reference sequence). This CDR3 region has 15 residues. The ends lost 6 bases at V and 7 bases at J; junction bases unmatched: 7. The CDR3 nucleotides read TGTGCCAGTAGGACAGGGGGAAGTAGGAATTCACCCCTCCACTTT. Residues: CASRTGGSRNSPLHF.

This clone has only a few counts. V and J are TRBV20-1 and TRBJ1-5; 7 bases are a match to TRBD1. The V and J ends lost 6 bases and 0 bases, in that order; junction bases with no gene match: 11. The CDR3 runs 16 residues. CDR1 DFQATT and CDR2 SNEGSKA come from the germline V gene (reference sequence). CDR3 protein: CSATIPGQISNQPQHF. Here the CDR3 DNA reads TGCAGTGCCACCATACCGGGACAGATTAGCAATCAGCCCCAGCATTTT.

This clone is classed as medium-sized (0.01 to 0.1%). One junction end disagrees with the germline gene, perhaps due to a read error. The chain recombines TRBV28 with TRBJ2-7; TRBD2 is a possible D gene (7 bases). The CDR3 is 12 residues long. Germline CDR1 and CDR2: MDHEN and SYDVKM. The CDR3 spells CASRRGEGPPSF. The CDR3 bases are TGTGCCAGCAGGAGGGGGGAGGGTCCCCCGTCCTTC.